This T cell receptor beta chain was profiled in a study of B cell selection in AIRE deficiency (dated by TCRdb to the late 2010s). Context from the whole study: Researchers compared the TCRbeta repertoires of sorted blood CD4+ conventional T cells and regulatory T cells from AIRE-deficient patients with the corresponding repertoires from healthy controls. The TCR-sequenced cohort comprised roughly five AIRE-deficient APECED patients and roughly five healthy control donors.

CD4+CD127+ cells were sorted as the conventional CD4 T cell population. The AIRE-deficient patients had APECED syndrome. A FACSAria flow cytometer was used to sort the Tconv and Treg cells intended for TCRbeta sequencing. Sorted cells were collected into 5-ml round-bottom polystyrene tubes, and dry cell pellets were frozen at -80°C before sequencing. Comments on this clone: Its recognized antigen is unknown. Base-call qualities are not available, and no considerably larger clone is one nucleotide away.

Looking up the germline V gene yields CDR1 MNHNS and CDR2 SASEGT. V was cut back by 6 bases and J by 5 bases, leaving a gap of 14 bases between them. The cysteine opens and the phenylalanine closes a CDR3 of 15 amino acids. CDR3 DNA only is kept here, 45 bases in frame from base 1. On the study overall, not on this receptor specifically: Only TCRbeta chains were sequenced, and roughly 40% of shared healthy-donor Treg sequences were also present in healthy Tconv cells, possibly due to differing TCRalpha chains. TCRBV gene usage, CDR3 length and TCR diversity in Tconv and Treg cells from AIRE-deficient patients were found to be similar to those in cells from healthy donors. Approximately 29% of the Treg TCRbeta sequences shared among healthy donors were detected in patient Tconv cells, suggesting that Treg-biased clones are diverted into the Tconv compartment. Shorter CDR3s were found in shared Treg sequences, reflecting a bias toward rearrangements containing few non-templated nucleotide insertions. Of over 3,000 shared Treg TCRbeta sequences, 30% to 35% were shared only among healthy donors and about 9.3% only among patients, suggesting less efficient Treg selection without AIRE.

The immunoSEQ platform was used for TCRbeta chain sequencing. The authors processed their data as follows. Pooled conventional T cell repertoires yielded some 9.9x10^4 distinct in-frame TCRbeta sequences from patients and some 1.5x10^5 from healthy donors. Treg TCRbeta sequences found in two or more individuals were defined as public, and these public Treg TCRbeta sequences were then searched for in Tconv repertoires. Differences between groups were assessed by Mann-Whitney U tests with Bonferroni-Dunn correction in GraphPad Prism 7.03. The clones in this table, taken by TCRdb from immuneACCESS, are in-frame only. Not every clone is retained; where verified, under half of the shortfall comes from an unresolved V gene, and the cause of the rest is unknown. V and J calls and clone size are as listed in that table; D and trimming were resolved from the DNA. For this sample there are about 21,000 clones; around 97% appear just once. 0.17% of the sample belongs to the ten largest clones.

The clonotype was recovered from a human donor with AIRE deficiency. The sequence joins TRBV6-1 to TRBJ1-6; TRBD1 could be the D gene, as 5 bases match. Sequenced sample: conventional CD4+ T cells sorted from PBMCs. For the CDR3, the sequence is CASRSPGVNNSPLHF. The DNA sequence is as follows: TGTGCCAGCAGGTCTCCGGGGGTTAATAATTCACCCCTCCACTTT.